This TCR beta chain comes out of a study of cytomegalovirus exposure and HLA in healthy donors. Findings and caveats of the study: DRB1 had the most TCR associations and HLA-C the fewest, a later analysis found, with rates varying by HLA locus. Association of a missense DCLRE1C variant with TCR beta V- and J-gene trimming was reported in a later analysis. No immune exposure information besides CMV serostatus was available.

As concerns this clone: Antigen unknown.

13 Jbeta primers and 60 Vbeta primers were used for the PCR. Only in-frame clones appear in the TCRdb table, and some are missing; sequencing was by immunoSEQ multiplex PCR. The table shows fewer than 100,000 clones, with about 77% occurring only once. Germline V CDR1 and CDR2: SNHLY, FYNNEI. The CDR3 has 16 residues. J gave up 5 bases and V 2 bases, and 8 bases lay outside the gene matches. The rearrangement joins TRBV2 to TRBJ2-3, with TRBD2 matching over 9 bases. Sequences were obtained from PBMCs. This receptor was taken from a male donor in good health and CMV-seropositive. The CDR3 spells CASSENLAGTGDTQYF. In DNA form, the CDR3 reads TGTGCCAGCAGTGAAAACCTAGCGGGAACTGGAGATACGCAGTATTTT.